The subject of this entry is one TCR beta chain. These data are taken from a study of blood T cell repertoires in COVID-19. Produced via immunoSEQ multiplex PCR; TCRdb's table is partial and in-frame only. Of more than 65,000 clones in the sample, more than 80% were seen once. The CDR3 runs to 17 residues. CDR1 and CDR2 (germline): SSHAT, FNYEAQ (reference sequence). V lost 3 bases to trimming and J lost 4 bases, with 18 bases between them. The sequence derives from an elderly man with acute or convalescent COVID-19. The chain has TRBV7-7 and TRBJ2-2, with a weak D call TRBD2 (7 bases). The sequenced sample consisted of peripheral blood. CDR3 amino acids: CASSFPGEGEVTGELFF. The CDR3 nucleotides read TGTGCCAGCAGCTTCCCGGGGGAGGGGGAAGTCACCGGGGAGCTGTTTTTT.